The T cell receptor (beta chain) described here comes from a study of tumor-infiltrating lymphocytes in primary liver carcinoma. In the study overall: Every patient in the cohort had a primary liver carcinoma. That carcinoma was treated by surgical resection. Overall study findings and caveats: Unsorted bulk processing meant the study did not compare CD4+ and CD8+ repertoires. Tumor-adjacent and tumor-blood pairs overlapped less than tumor region pairs did.

The researchers produced TCR beta cDNA from around 0.5 ug total RNA with a constant-region primer. Three nested multiplex PCR rounds of slightly modified ARM-PCR generated TCR beta libraries. The first two PCR rounds used TRBV1-TRBV30 forward primers with a C-beta reverse primer, roughly 10 cycles each. TCRdb used MiXCR to reprocess the multiplex PCR reads, holding one entry per CDR3 protein. The data contain almost 200,000 distinct CDR3 sequences, less than 70% of them singletons. On this clonotype: Its antigen is not known. The junction differs from germline at one of its ends, possibly a read error.

Unsorted whole blood served as the source of blood RNA, and germline DNA was extracted as well. The CDR3 contains 13 residues. Germline V gene data show CDR1 as SGHAT and CDR2 as FQNNGV. This sequence originates from an older woman with primary liver carcinoma and hepatitis B virus infection. Sequenced: peripheral blood. The J gene is TRBJ2-5, the V gene TRBV11-2, with D unclear. CDR3 coding DNA: TGTGCCAACAGCATCCCGTACCAAGAAACCCAGTACTTC. It encodes CANSIPYQETQYF.